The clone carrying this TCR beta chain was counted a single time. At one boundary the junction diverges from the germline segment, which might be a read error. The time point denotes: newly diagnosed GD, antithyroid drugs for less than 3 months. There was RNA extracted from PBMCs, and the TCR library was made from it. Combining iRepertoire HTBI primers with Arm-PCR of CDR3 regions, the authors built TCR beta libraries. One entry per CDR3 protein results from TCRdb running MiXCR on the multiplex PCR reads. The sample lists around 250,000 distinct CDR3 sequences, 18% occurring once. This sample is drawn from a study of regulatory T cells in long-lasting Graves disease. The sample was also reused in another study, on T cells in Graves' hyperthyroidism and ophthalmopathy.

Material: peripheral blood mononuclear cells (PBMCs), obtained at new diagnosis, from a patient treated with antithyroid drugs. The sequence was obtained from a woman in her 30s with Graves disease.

Here the CDR3 reads CAGSLKPGQGSLETQYF. The CDR3 DNA reads TGTGCCGGCAGCCTCAAACCGGGACAGGGCAGCCTAGAGACCCAGTACTTC. The chain employs TRBV4-2 and TRBJ2-5, with 9 bases lining up with TRBD1. From germline, CDR1 is LGHNA and CDR2 YNFKEQ. This CDR3 is 17 amino acids long.